Listed below are T cell receptor beta chains from one sample, sequenced in a study of T-cell reconstitution after alpha-beta-depleted transplantation in children. TCRdb passed the PCR reads through MiXCR, listing each CDR3 protein once. This sample yields 4,000 to 5,000 distinct CDR3 sequences, of which 15% to 20% are seen a single time; around 43% belongs to the top ten. The sequences come from PBMCs, mostly from graft donor cells, collected 180 days after TCRalphabeta/CD19-depleted stem cell transplant. The receptors originated from a male patient between 2 and 10 years old who had a stem cell transplant for acute lymphoblastic leukemia, so the T cells may come from the graft donor. The CDR3 runs from the conserved cysteine through the conserved F or W. A D gene is named only where the DNA matches it firmly. The size field is filled for only some rows; it gives once, few, many or a size class.

j_call: TRBJ2-4
clone_size: medium-sized
d_call: -
v_call: TRBV5-8
cdr3_nt: TGTGCCAGCAGCTTGGTAGGTTGGATAAAAAACATTCAGTACTTC
cdr3_aa: CASSLVGWIKNIQYF

j_call: TRBJ2-1
clone_size: many
d_call: TRBD1
v_call: TRBV11-3
cdr3_nt: TGTGCCAGCAGCTTCGGACAGGGCCCCTCTCCGGGCAATGAGCAGTTCTTC
cdr3_aa: CASSFGQGPSPGNEQFF

j_call: TRBJ2-7
clone_size: many
d_call: TRBD1
v_call: TRBV10-3
cdr3_nt: TGTGCCATCAGTGCGGGGTTGACAGGGGGCGCTAGTTACGAGCAGTACTTC
cdr3_aa: CAISAGLTGGASYEQYF

j_call: TRBJ2-1
clone_size: many
d_call: -
v_call: TRBV7-9
cdr3_nt: TGTGCCAGCAGCTACGTGGGCAATGAGCAGTTCTTC
cdr3_aa: CASSYVGNEQFF

j_call: TRBJ2-2
clone_size: -
d_call: -
v_call: TRBV5-1
cdr3_nt: TGCGCCAGCGGCCGACCTCAAGGTGACGCCGGGGAGCTGTTTTTT
cdr3_aa: CASGRPQGDAGELFF

j_call: TRBJ2-1
clone_size: -
d_call: TRBD1
v_call: TRBV29-1
cdr3_nt: TGCAGCGTCGCCAACCGAACAGGGGCGAGCTACAATGAGCAGTTCTTC
cdr3_aa: CSVANRTGASYNEQFF

j_call: TRBJ1-1
clone_size: -
d_call: -
v_call: TRBV20-1
cdr3_nt: TGCGGGGTGAGAATGAACACTGAAGCTTTCTTT
cdr3_aa: CGVRMNTEAFF

j_call: TRBJ2-4
clone_size: many
d_call: TRBD2
v_call: TRBV6-5
cdr3_nt: TGTGCCAGCAGCCTCGGGACTAGCGGGAACCGGGCCAAAAACATTCAGTACTTC
cdr3_aa: CASSLGTSGNRAKNIQYF

j_call: TRBJ2-5
clone_size: many
d_call: TRBD2
v_call: TRBV4-1
cdr3_nt: TGCGCCAGCAGCCGTGGAGAGGCGGGGGGTATCCAAGAGACCCAGTACTTC
cdr3_aa: CASSRGEAGGIQETQYF

j_call: TRBJ1-4
clone_size: many
d_call: -
v_call: TRBV7-9
cdr3_nt: TGTGCCAGCAGCTTAAGAAGCATAACTAATGAAAAACTGTTTTTT
cdr3_aa: CASSLRSITNEKLFF

j_call: TRBJ2-1
clone_size: many
d_call: -
v_call: TRBV7-9
cdr3_nt: TGTGCCAGCAGCCAGAGGGGGGCTAGGTCCTCCTACAATGAGCAGTTCTTC
cdr3_aa: CASSQRGARSSYNEQFF

j_call: TRBJ2-1
clone_size: many
d_call: TRBD2
v_call: TRBV28
cdr3_nt: TGTGCCAGCAGTTTATGGCCGACAACTGGACTAGCGGGAGGGGGGGGAAATGAGCAGTTCTTC
cdr3_aa: CASSLWPTTGLAGGGGNEQFF

j_call: TRBJ2-7
clone_size: many
d_call: -
v_call: TRBV7-9
cdr3_nt: TGTGCCAGCAGCTATGACTACGAGCAGTACTTC
cdr3_aa: CASSYDYEQYF

j_call: TRBJ2-7
clone_size: many
d_call: TRBD2
v_call: TRBV28
cdr3_nt: TGTGCCAGCAGTCTACAAAGGACTAGCGGGAGGGCCGGGATTCACGAGCAGTACTTC
cdr3_aa: CASSLQRTSGRAGIHEQYF

j_call: TRBJ2-7
clone_size: medium-sized
d_call: TRBD2
v_call: TRBV6-5
cdr3_nt: TGTGCCAGCAAACCGGGACTAGCGTCCTACGAGCAGTACTTC
cdr3_aa: CASKPGLASYEQYF

j_call: TRBJ1-3
clone_size: medium-sized
d_call: -
v_call: TRBV5-5
cdr3_nt: TGTGCCAGCAGCTTGGGGACAGCCATCTACAGCTCTGGAAACACCATATATTTT
cdr3_aa: CASSLGTAIYSSGNTIYF

j_call: TRBJ2-7
clone_size: many
d_call: TRBD1
v_call: TRBV20-1
cdr3_nt: TGCAGTGCGCGAACGGGACAGCTCTACGAGCAGTACTTC
cdr3_aa: CSARTGQLYEQYF

j_call: TRBJ2-1
clone_size: many
d_call: -
v_call: TRBV4-2
cdr3_nt: TGTGCCAGCAGCCAAGAGGGACGGTACAATGAGCAGTTCTTC
cdr3_aa: CASSQEGRYNEQFF

j_call: TRBJ2-1
clone_size: -
d_call: -
v_call: TRBV20-1
cdr3_nt: TGCAGTGCTCCAACGGTGCAGGGAGGCAATGAGCAGTTCTTC
cdr3_aa: CSAPTVQGGNEQFF

j_call: TRBJ2-7
clone_size: many
d_call: -
v_call: TRBV7-2
cdr3_nt: TGTGCCAGCAGCCCCGATCACGCTGGCTACGAGCAGTACTTC
cdr3_aa: CASSPDHAGYEQYF

j_call: TRBJ2-3
clone_size: -
d_call: TRBD2
v_call: TRBV7-8
cdr3_nt: TGTGCCAGCAGCCAACCGACTCGACTAGCGGGGGGGCGCCCCACAGATACGCAGTATTTT
cdr3_aa: CASSQPTRLAGGRPTDTQYF

j_call: TRBJ2-4
clone_size: hyperexpanded
d_call: -
v_call: TRBV6-6
cdr3_nt: TGTGCCAGCAGCGGGACCTGGGGGGCTAGCCGAAACATTCAGTACTTC
cdr3_aa: CASSGTWGASRNIQYF

j_call: TRBJ1-4
clone_size: many
d_call: -
v_call: TRBV11-3
cdr3_nt: TGTGCCAGCAGTAAAGGACAGGAAAAACTGTTTTTT
cdr3_aa: CASSKGQEKLFF